These T cell receptor beta chains were read from a single sample in a study of a mutant IDH1 vaccine in newly diagnosed glioma. Data came from immunoSEQ multiplex PCR; TCRdb stores just in-frame clones and leaves some out. The sample lists approximately 92,000 clones, 83% occurring once. The input for sequencing was PBMCs, taken from a glioma patient treated with radiotherapy, temozolomide or both. The receptor set was obtained from a woman aged 45 to 65 with glioma. CDR3s include the opening cysteine and the closing phenylalanine or tryptophan. Each record gives: D gene, V gene, J gene, CDR3 length, clone size, CDR3 protein, CDR3 DNA. D genes are given only for firm matches. Some rows mark clone size as missing; the rest say once, few, many or name a class of expanded clone.

TRBD1,TRBV5-1,TRBJ1-2,14,NA,CASSSRTGGHGYTF,TGCGCCAGCAGCTCCCGGACAGGAGGGCATGGCTACACCTTC
NA,TRBV25-1,TRBJ2-7,13,NA,CASRTDRAYEQYF,TGTGCCAGCAGAACCGACAGAGCCTACGAGCAGTACTTC
NA,TRBV5-1,TRBJ1-5,15,NA,CASSLIPGQNQPQHF,TGCGCCAGCAGCTTGATCCCAGGGCAAAATCAGCCCCAGCATTTT
NA,TRBV11-3,TRBJ2-3,15,NA,CASSSAAGRTDTQYF,TGTGCCAGCAGCTCCGCGGCGGGACGGACAGATACGCAGTATTTT
NA,TRBV28,TRBJ1-2,14,NA,CASSLERYRDGYTF,TGTGCCAGCAGTTTGGAACGATACAGGGATGGCTACACCTTC
NA,TRBV28,TRBJ2-7,12,NA,CASSSYSYEQYF,TGTGCCAGCAGTTCCTACTCCTACGAGCAGTACTTC
TRBD1,TRBV7-9,TRBJ1-5,16,NA,CASSLGPTGKGQPQHF,TGTGCCAGCAGCTTAGGGCCGACAGGGAAGGGGCAGCCCCAGCATTTT
TRBD1,TRBV7-9,TRBJ1-2,11,once,CASSRQGGYTF,TGTGCCAGCAGCCGACAGGGTGGCTACACCTTC
TRBD1,TRBV7-9,TRBJ1-2,14,NA,CASSWGQFNYGYTF,TGTGCCAGCAGCTGGGGACAGTTTAACTATGGCTACACCTTC
NA,TRBV29-1,TRBJ2-3,13,NA,CSVMPSSTDTQYF,TGCAGCGTTATGCCATCTAGCACAGATACGCAGTATTTT
TRBD1,TRBV18,TRBJ1-1,15,NA,CASSPPGQAVTEAFF,TGTGCCAGCTCACCACCGGGACAGGCTGTCACTGAAGCTTTCTTT
NA,TRBV6-1,TRBJ1-1,13,NA,CASRDRSNTEAFF,TGTGCCAGCAGGGACCGCTCGAACACTGAAGCTTTCTTT
NA,TRBV11-2,TRBJ1-1,15,NA,CASSSGSWREAEAFF,TGTGCCAGCAGCTCCGGGAGCTGGAGAGAGGCTGAAGCTTTCTTT
NA,TRBV29-1,TRBJ1-2,11,once,CSVDVGLGYTF,TGCAGCGTTGACGTGGGCCTGGGCTACACCTTC
TRBD2,TRBV5-1,TRBJ2-5,16,NA,CASSPGAGGFGETQYF,TGCGCCAGCAGCCCCGGGGCGGGGGGTTTCGGTGAGACCCAGTACTTC
NA,TRBV2,TRBJ1-4,14,NA,CASSGEGEGEKLFF,TGTGCCAGCAGCGGCGAAGGGGAAGGGGAAAAACTGTTTTTT